These 30 T cell receptor beta chains originate from one sample sequenced in a study of cytomegalovirus exposure and HLA in healthy donors. The PCR had 60 Vbeta and 13 Jbeta primers. Profiled with immunoSEQ multiplex PCR; TCRdb holds only in-frame clones, not every one. The sample records 150,000 to 200,000 clones, 76% being singletons. The sequenced sample was PBMCs. All receptors come from a female donor in good health and CMV-seronegative.

The chain joins TRBV5-1 to TRBJ1-2, with D perhaps matching TRBD1 (6 bases). There are 16 residues in the CDR3. The V end was cut by 0 bases, the J end by 4 bases, with 16 bases between. Germline CDR1 SGHRS, CDR2 YFSETQ. The CDR3 nucleotides are TGCGCCAGCAGCTTGGCTGGCCAGGGGCTAAGCTATGGCTACACCTTC. Residues: CASSLAGQGLSYGYTF. The whole variable domain, remainder taken from reference TRBV5-1 and TRBJ1-2, is KAGVTQTPRYLIKTRGQQVTLSCSPISGHRSVSWYQQTPGQGLQFLFEYFSETQRNKGNFPGRFSGRQFSNSRSEMNVSTLELGDSALYLCASSLAGQGLSYGYTFGSGTRLTVV.

This clone was detected a few times. This chain joins TRBV9 and TRBJ2-7; possible D gene TRBD2, 5 bases. The germline V gene encodes CDR1 SGDLS and CDR2 YYNGEE. The V end was cut by 0 bases, the J end by 5 bases, with 6 bases between. The CDR3 loop spans 12 amino acids. The CDR3 loop reads CASSVAGNEQYF. The CDR3 DNA reads as TGTGCCAGCAGCGTAGCGGGAAACGAGCAGTACTTC. The full variable domain, completed using reference TRBV9 and TRBJ2-7, is DSGVTQTPKHLITATGQRVTLRCSPRSGDLSVYWYQQSLDQGLQFLIQYYNGEERAKGNILERFSAQQFPDLHSELNLSSLELGDSALYFCASSVAGNEQYFGPGTRLTVT.

The rearrangement uses TRBV9 and TRBJ1-3, with D perhaps matching TRBD1 (5 bases). The V and J ends lost 0 bases and 0 bases respectively, with 7 bases between them. The CDR3 is 15 residues long. CDR1 is SGDLS, CDR2 YYNGEE, per germline. The CDR3 sequence: CASSVGGTSGNTIYF. The CDR3 DNA is TGTGCCAGCAGCGTAGGGGGCACCTCTGGAAACACCATATATTTT.

V usage is TRBV7-9 and J usage is TRBJ2-5; D is uncertain. Germline V gene lookup returns CDR1 SEHNR and CDR2 FQNEAQ (reference sequence). This CDR3 contains 11 residues. The V end was cut by 3 bases, the J end by 5 bases, with 4 bases between. CDR3 loop: CASSFMETQYF. CDR3 nucleotide sequence: TGTGCCAGCAGCTTCATGGAGACCCAGTACTTC. Combining the CDR3 with reference TRBV7-9 and TRBJ2-5 gives the whole variable domain DTGVSQNPRHKITKRGQNVTFRCDPISEHNRLYWYRQTLGQGPEFLTYFQNEAQLEKSRLLSDRFSAERPKGSFSTLEIQRTEQGDSAMYLCASSFMETQYFGPGTRLLVL.

The chain couples TRBV4-2 to TRBJ2-7; the D gene is possibly TRBD2 (6 bases). CDR1 LGHNA and CDR2 YNFKEQ come from the germline V gene. V lost 0 bases and J 3 bases, leaving 12 bases between the germline ends. The CDR3 loop spans 15 amino acids. This CDR3 reads CASSQDWRGLYEQYF. Here the CDR3 DNA reads TGTGCCAGCAGCCAAGATTGGCGGGGCCTCTACGAGCAGTACTTC.

The V and J genes are TRBV7-3 and TRBJ2-6; TRBD1 agrees at 7 bases. V was pared by 10 bases and J by 2 bases, with 8 bases of the junction left unmatched. This CDR3 has 15 amino acids. Per the germline V gene, CDR1 is SGHTA and CDR2 is FQGTGA. CDR3 loop: CATSPQGAGANVLTF. The CDR3 DNA is TGTGCCACCTCCCCTCAGGGGGCTGGGGCCAACGTCCTGACTTTC.

The chain uses TRBV2 and TRBJ2-5; 10 nucleotides line up with TRBD2. The junction had 14 bases not matched to a gene; V was cut back by 9 bases and J by 1 base. The CDR3 sequence is 17 residues long. Germline V lookup: CDR1 SNHLY, CDR2 FYNNEI. CDR3 loop: CASYRILAGAIQETQYF. CDR3 sequence (DNA): TGTGCCAGTTATCGGATTCTAGCGGGGGCCATCCAAGAGACCCAGTACTTC.

The chain carries TRBV5-1 and TRBJ2-7; D possibly corresponds to TRBD2 (5 bases). Per germline, CDR1 SGHRS and CDR2 YFSETQ. There are 14 residues in the CDR3. V was clipped by 0 bases and J by 5 bases, with 12 bases between them. The CDR3 bases are TGCGCCAGCAGCTTGGCGGGGAGTTGGGACGAGCAGTACTTC. Encoded protein: CASSLAGSWDEQYF. Drawing the rest from reference TRBV5-1 and TRBJ2-7, the complete variable domain is KAGVTQTPRYLIKTRGQQVTLSCSPISGHRSVSWYQQTPGQGLQFLFEYFSETQRNKGNFPGRFSGRQFSNSRSEMNVSTLELGDSALYLCASSLAGSWDEQYFGPGTRLTVT.

This chain links TRBV27 with TRBJ2-7; 9 nucleotides align to TRBD2. The CDR3 contains 15 residues. The germline V gene encodes CDR1 MNHEY and CDR2 SMNVEV (reference sequence). V gave up 8 bases and J gave up 2 bases; unmatched junction bases: 10. CDR3 DNA sequence: TGTGCCAGCTCGAGGCAGGCGGGAGGGCCCTACGAGCAGTACTTC. Protein: CASSRQAGGPYEQYF.

This rearrangement joins TRBV5-6 to TRBJ2-7; D remains unclear. This CDR3 comprises 12 residues. Germline lookup yields CDR1 SGHDT and CDR2 YYEEEE. V shed 1 base and J shed 4 bases, with 6 bases lying between them. The CDR3 loop reads CASSLPGYEQYF. The CDR3 DNA follows: TGTGCCAGCAGCTTGCCAGGTTACGAGCAGTACTTC.

J is TRBJ2-7 and V is TRBV6-5, with 8 bases matching TRBD1. Unmatched junction bases numbered 7, after V lost 2 bases and J lost 1 base. Germline V gene data show CDR1 as MNHEY and CDR2 as SVGAGI. This CDR3 has 16 amino acids. The CDR3 bases are TGTGCCAGCAGTTACGGGGGCAGGGGGCTTTCCTACGAGCAGTACTTC. Protein sequence: CASSYGGRGLSYEQYF.

The CDR3 DNA reads as TGTGCCAGCAGCGTAGTGGGGGGGAAGCTGTTTTTT. This translates into CASSVVGGKLFF. The chain combines TRBV9 with TRBJ2-2, with 7 positions matching TRBD2. CDR3 length: 12 residues. Unmatched junction bases numbered 2, after V lost 0 bases and J lost 12 bases. The V gene's germline CDR1 is SGDLS and CDR2 YYNGEE.

This clone was counted only a few times. The chain joins TRBV5-4 to TRBJ1-3; D call uncertain. From germline, CDR1 is SGHNT and CDR2 YYREEE (reference sequence). The ends were cut back, 0 bases at V and 2 bases at J, with 9 bases in the middle. There are 15 residues in the CDR3. The CDR3 region is CASSLGVPPGNTIYF. The CDR3 bases are TGTGCCAGCAGCTTGGGAGTTCCCCCTGGAAACACCATATATTTT.

The rearrangement links TRBV5-1 to TRBJ1-2; the match to TRBD1 covers 10 bases. V dropped 0 bases and J dropped 7; count of bases not matched to a gene: 18. The germline V gene encodes CDR1 SGHRS and CDR2 YFSETQ. The CDR3 is 19 residues long. Here the CDR3 reads CASSLVVSRWDRGNGGYTF. CDR3 in DNA: TGCGCCAGCAGCTTGGTTGTTAGTCGATGGGACAGGGGTAATGGTGGCTACACCTTC.

V and J are TRBV2 and TRBJ1-6; D remains ambiguous. This CDR3 is built from 15 residues. From germline, CDR1 is SNHLY and CDR2 FYNNEI. V dropped 5 bases and J dropped 11 bases, with 19 bases sitting between them. CDR3 protein: CASSLPGGGSAPLHF. In DNA, the CDR3 is TGTGCCAGCAGTCTCCCTGGTGGAGGGTCGGCACCCCTCCACTTT.

The gene calls are TRBV19 and TRBJ2-1; TRBD1 aligns across 11 bases. Germline V gives CDR1 LNHDA, CDR2 SQIVND (reference sequence). V lost 2 bases to trimming and J lost 13 bases; unmatched junction nucleotides: 10. The length of the CDR3 is 15 residues. Here the CDR3 reads CASSINPGTGGEQFF. CDR3 nucleotides: TGTGCCAGTAGTATAAATCCCGGGACAGGGGGAGAACAGTTCTTC.

The chain combines TRBV7-3 with TRBJ2-7; 7 bases line up with TRBD2. Germline V gene lookup returns CDR1 SGHTA and CDR2 FQGTGA. CDR3 length: 15 residues. Trimming at V came to 2 bases and at J to 5 bases, leaving 9 bases not matched to a gene. Here the CDR3 reads CASSLEPSGTHEQYF. CDR3 bases: TGTGCCAGCAGCTTAGAACCCAGCGGGACCCACGAGCAGTACTTC.

The gene calls are TRBV7-9 and TRBJ1-2; TRBD1 is a possible D gene (6 bases). The V gene lost 8 bases and the J gene lost 8 bases, with 21 bases spanning the gap. The CDR3 has 14 residues. Germline lookup yields CDR1 SEHNR and CDR2 FQNEAQ (reference sequence). The CDR3 here is CASSEQGRFYGYTF. CDR3 in DNA: TGTGCCAGCTCCGAACAGGGAAGGTTCTACGGCTACACCTTC.

The chain combines TRBV6-5 with TRBJ1-2; 7 nucleotides agree with TRBD1. The CDR3 spans 15 residues. The V and J ends lost 5 bases and 0 bases, in that order; junction bases with no gene match: 6. Germline V gene sequence: CDR1 MNHEY, CDR2 SVGAGI. CDR3 loop: CASSNAGTANYGYTF. CDR3 in DNA: TGTGCCAGCAGTAACGCCGGGACAGCTAACTATGGCTACACCTTC.

V usage is TRBV7-2 and J usage is TRBJ1-4; D is unclear. This CDR3 spans 14 amino acids. Germline CDR1 and CDR2: SGHTA and FQGNSA. V was clipped by 1 base and J by 5 bases, with 8 bases between them. CDR3: CASSLGAQNEKLFF. The CDR3, as DNA: TGTGCCAGCAGCTTAGGGGCCCAGAATGAAAAACTGTTTTTT.

This sequence joins TRBV5-4 and TRBJ2-7, with a tentative D call TRBD1 (6 bases). With 4 bases removed from V and 2 bases from J, the gap between germline ends came to 16 bases. Germline lookup yields CDR1 SGHNT and CDR2 YYREEE (reference sequence). The length of the CDR3 is 15 residues. CDR3 amino acids: CASSPGTDRAYEQYF. CDR3 in DNA: TGTGCCAGCAGCCCCGGCACGGACAGAGCCTACGAGCAGTACTTC.

The J gene is TRBJ1-2, the V gene TRBV7-8, with D uncertain. V lost 1 base and J lost 2, with 8 bases in between. This CDR3 has 14 residues. CDR1 is SGHVS, CDR2 FQNEAQ, per germline. The CDR3 sequence: CASSLGNANYGYTF. The CDR3 nucleotides are TGTGCCAGCAGCTTAGGAAACGCGAACTATGGCTACACCTTC.

The chain has TRBV4-3 and TRBJ2-3, with D unresolved. The CDR3 extends over 15 amino acids. The germline gives CDR1 LGHNA, CDR2 YSLEER. Trimming pared 5 bases from V and 10 bases from J, leaving 22 bases between. CDR3 amino acids: CASSSLPTLTDAQYF. CDR3 sequence (DNA): TGCGCCAGCAGCTCCCTTCCGACACTGACGGATGCGCAGTATTTT.

The chain employs TRBV5-6 and TRBJ1-1; D gene uncertain. The CDR3 length is 14 residues. Trimming removed 0 bases at V and 9 bases at J, with 15 bases between. CDR1 is SGHDT and CDR2 is YYEEEE in the germline V gene. CDR3 loop: CASSLGVPDSQAFF. CDR3 DNA: TGTGCCAGCAGCTTGGGTGTCCCCGACTCCCAAGCTTTCTTT.

This chain joins TRBV25-1 and TRBJ1-3, with D perhaps TRBD1 (5 bases). CDR3 length: 15 amino acids. V was cut by 6 bases and J by 4 bases, with 16 bases left in between. Germline assignment: CDR1 MGHDK and CDR2 SYGVNS. This chain's CDR3 is CASRETGGRGNTIYF. Here the CDR3 DNA reads TGTGCCAGCAGAGAAACGGGGGGACGGGGAAACACCATATATTTT.

This chain uses TRBV18 with TRBJ2-7; TRBD2 matches 8 bases. From germline, CDR1 is KGHSH and CDR2 LQKENI. This CDR3 is built from 16 residues. With V trimmed by 3 bases and J by 3 bases, 10 bases remained unmatched. This CDR3 reads CASSPRGSGGGYEQYF. The CDR3 bases are TGTGCCAGCTCACCCCGAGGGAGCGGGGGAGGCTACGAGCAGTACTTC.

The chain links TRBV7-2 to TRBJ1-5; 7 nucleotides align to TRBD1. Germline V gene lookup returns CDR1 SGHTA and CDR2 FQGNSA. CDR3 size: 14 residues. V lost 4 bases, J lost 5 bases, and 5 bases stayed unmatched. The CDR3 reads CASSSGQHYQPQHF. The CDR3 DNA reads TGTGCCAGCAGCTCGGGACAGCATTATCAGCCCCAGCATTTT. Filled out from reference TRBV7-2 and TRBJ1-5, the complete variable domain reads GAGVSQSPSNKVTEKGKDVELRCDPISGHTALYWYRQSLGQGLEFLIYFQGNSAPDKSGLPSDRFSAERTGGSVSTLTIQRTQQEDSAVYLCASSSGQHYQPQHFGDGTRLSIL.

The chain combines TRBV28 with TRBJ1-2; 10 nucleotides match TRBD1. This CDR3 is 16 amino acids long. V lost 5 bases, J lost 0 bases, and 6 bases stayed unmatched. Germline assignment: CDR1 MDHEN and CDR2 SYDVKM. DNA for the CDR3: TGTGCCAGCAGTCAAAGGGACAGGGGAGCTAACTATGGCTACACCTTC. Protein product: CASSQRDRGANYGYTF.

The rearrangement joins TRBV30 to TRBJ1-1; TRBD1 is a possible D gene (5 bases). V was clipped by 5 bases and J by 1 base, with 8 bases between them. The CDR3 length is 12 residues. CDR1 GTSNPN and CDR2 SVGIG come from the germline V gene (reference sequence). CDR3 DNA: TGTGCCTGGGACAGAGCGAACACTGAAGCTTTCTTT. Amino acids: CAWDRANTEAFF.

The CDR3 DNA follows: TGTGCCAGCAGTTCCCCCGGGACAGGGGATGGCAATGAGCAGTTCTTC. Translated, it gives CASSSPGTGDGNEQFF. The rearrangement uses TRBV28 and TRBJ2-1; 10 nucleotides agree with TRBD1. Germline V CDR1 and CDR2: MDHEN, SYDVKM. V lost 4 bases and J lost 6; bases outside the gene matches: 9. The CDR3 consists of 16 residues.